This paragraph reports one T cell receptor (beta chain). Original handling: By means of reference gene primer amplification, nucleated cell counts were estimated. Generated by immunoSEQ multiplex PCR, the TCRdb table keeps only in-frame clones and is missing some. The DNA gave D and trimming, while V, J and clone size come from that table. Of approximately 90,000 clones in the sample, around nine tenths were seen once. The data belong to a study of blood T cell repertoires in COVID-19. Study details: Material from acute and convalescent COVID-19 was sourced from the United States, Italy and Spain. Sources were T cells, B-cell-depleted T cells, or PBMCs; the material itself was cDNA or gDNA.

There are 12 residues in the CDR3. V dropped 1 base and J dropped 8 bases, with 7 bases sitting between them. From germline, CDR1 is LGHDT and CDR2 YNNKEL (reference sequence). This TCR came from a man between 60 and 75 years old with acute or convalescent COVID-19. Sequences were obtained from peripheral blood. The rearrangement links TRBV3-1 (or the pseudogene TRBV3-2) to TRBJ2-3, with D possibly TRBD1 on 5 matching bases. The CDR3 protein is CASSQGGGTQYF. The CDR3, as DNA: TGTGCCAGCAGCCAAGGGGGCGGTACGCAGTATTTT.